Listed here are 19 T cell receptor beta chains from one sample, sequenced in a study of tumor-infiltrating lymphocytes in primary liver carcinoma. Researchers drew blood RNA from unsorted whole blood and extracted germline DNA as well. TCR beta cDNA was made from 450 to 500 ng total RNA with a constant-region primer. What produced the TCR beta libraries was three nested multiplex PCR rounds using slightly modified ARM-PCR. Primers for the first two PCR rounds were TRBV1-TRBV30 forward primers and a C-beta reverse primer (about 11 cycles per round). TCRdb processed the multiplex PCR reads anew with MiXCR; each CDR3 protein has one entry. The repertoire has hundreds of thousands of distinct CDR3 sequences, 50% to 75% of them found once; the top ten carry more than 15%. The sample comprised peripheral blood. These receptors came from a woman aged 25 to 39 with primary liver carcinoma and hepatitis B virus infection.

The J gene is TRBJ2-3, the V gene TRBV6-2 or TRBV6-3, with D possibly TRBD2 on 6 matching bases. CDR3 length equals 17 residues. Trimming removed 2 bases from V and 2 bases from J, with 17 bases in between. Germline V gene lookup returns CDR1 MNHEY and CDR2 SVGEGT. This CDR3 reads CASSYLLTSKATDTQYF. CDR3 sequence (DNA): TGTGCCAGCAGTTACCTGCTGACTAGTAAAGCCACAGATACGCAGTATTTT.

This clonotype showed up many times. The V call is TRBV11-1, the J call TRBJ2-1; tentative D call: TRBD2 (6 bases). Germline CDR1 and CDR2: SGHAT and FQDESV (reference sequence). The CDR3 covers 17 residues. Trimming removed 3 bases at V and 0 bases at J, with 15 bases between. The CDR3 nucleotides read TGTGCCAGCAGCTTTCGAAGCGGGTACAGCTCCTACAATGAGCAGTTCTTC. Translated, it gives CASSFRSGYSSYNEQFF. Complete variable domain (other parts from reference TRBV11-1 and TRBJ2-1): EAEVAQSPRYKITEKSQAVAFWCDPISGHATLYWYRQILGQGPELLVQFQDESVVDDSQLPKDRFSAERLKGVDSTLKIQPAELGDSAMYLCASSFRSGYSSYNEQFFGPGTRLTVL.

This chain uses TRBV7-9 with TRBJ2-1, with D uncertain. Germline CDR1 reads SEHNR; CDR2 reads FQNEAQ (reference sequence). With 2 bases removed from V and 5 bases from J, the gap between germline ends came to 13 bases. This CDR3 spans 15 amino acids. CDR3 bases: TGTGCCAGCAGCTTATTGAACTTTCCAGACAATGAGCAGTTCTTC. This sequence encodes CASSLLNFPDNEQFF.

The rearrangement uses TRBV7-8 and TRBJ1-5; D is possibly TRBD1 (5 bases). This CDR3 is 20 amino acids long. CDR1 SGHVS and CDR2 FQNEAQ come from the germline V gene. Trimming took 1 base from V and 3 from J, leaving 25 bases between them. The CDR3, as DNA: TGTGCCAGCAGCTTAGGATTAATTGTCGGACGGGGGGGATTCAATCAGCCCCAGCATTTT. Its protein is CASSLGLIVGRGGFNQPQHF.

This clonotype has only one observation. This may come from a read error, since a much larger clone is one base off. This rearrangement joins TRBV5-1 to TRBJ2-3; 12 bases are a match to TRBD2. The junction had 9 bases not matched to a gene; V was cut back by 6 bases and J by 4 bases. The CDR3 covers 16 residues. CDR1 SGHRS and CDR2 YFSETQ come from the germline V gene. CDR3 sequence reads: CASTSSLAGGADTQYF. The CDR3 DNA follows: TGCGCCAGCACCTCATCACTAGCGGGAGGAGCAGATACGCAGTATTTT.

As regards this clonotype: At one of its ends the junction is not consistent with the germline gene, which may arise from a read error. This sequence joins TRBV13 and TRBJ1-2, with 7 positions matching TRBD1. Germline lookup yields CDR1 PRHDT and CDR2 FYEKMQ (reference sequence). There are 14 residues in the CDR3. The CDR3 protein is CASSPRTGYYGYIF. CDR3 nucleotide sequence: TGTGCCAGCAGCCCCCGGACAGGCTACTATGGCTACATCTTC. Filled out from reference TRBV13 and TRBJ1-2, the complete variable domain reads AAGVIQSPRHLIKEKRETATLKCYPIPRHDTVYWYQQGPGQDPQFLISFYEKMQSDKGSIPDRFSAQQFSDYHSELNMSSLELGDSALYFCASSPRTGYYGYIFGSGTRLTVV.

This clonotype was counted a few times. Here the CDR3 DNA reads TGTGCCAGCAGCCCTCAGGACAGAGGGGGGACCCAGTACTTC. The encoded protein is CASSPQDRGGTQYF. J is TRBJ2-5 and V is TRBV5-4, with D tentatively TRBD1 (6 bases). The CDR3 consists of 14 residues. V lost 4 bases and J 7 bases, leaving 17 bases between the germline ends. Germline values: CDR1 SGHNT, CDR2 YYREEE (reference sequence).

With regard to this clonotype: This may stem from a read error, because a much larger clone lies one nucleotide away. This chain uses TRBV6-1 with TRBJ2-3, with D uncertain. Deletions cut 6 bases from V and 8 bases from J, with 15 bases between. The germline V gene encodes CDR1 MNHNS and CDR2 SASEGT. This CDR3 comprises 13 residues. Here the CDR3 reads CASSVGVGATQYF. CDR3 sequence (DNA): TGTGCCAGCAGCGTCGGAGTAGGTGCTACGCAGTATTTT.

V is TRBV7-9 and J is TRBJ2-1; weak D call: TRBD1 (5 bases). The CDR3 length is 15 residues. V lost 3 bases and J lost 4, with 13 bases in between. CDR1 and CDR2 from the germline V gene are SEHNR and FQNEAQ (reference sequence). The CDR3 coding sequence is TGTGCCAGCAGCTTGAGGCAGGGCATTTACAATGAGCAGTTCTTC. Residues: CASSLRQGIYNEQFF.

The table lists this clonotype with a count of one. A much larger clone differs by one base, so this may be a read error. V is TRBV6-5 and J is TRBJ1-1; D is undetermined. The germline V and J ends were trimmed by 5 bases and 2 bases, with 9 bases remaining between them. CDR1 and CDR2 from the germline V gene are MNHEY and SVGAGI. This CDR3 has 13 amino acids. The CDR3: CASSLQINTEAFF. The CDR3 DNA follows: TGTGCCAGCAGTCTCCAGATAAACACTGAAGCTTTCTTT.

This clonotype was counted a few times. The gene calls are TRBV24-1 and TRBJ2-1; D unclear. Trimming cost V 5 bases and J 6 bases, with 13 bases left between them. This CDR3 has 14 amino acids. Germline V lookup: CDR1 KGHDR, CDR2 SFDVKD. Here the CDR3 reads CATSGSVSLNEQFF. CDR3 nucleotide sequence: TGTGCCACCAGTGGCAGCGTTTCCCTCAATGAGCAGTTCTTC.

As for this clonotype: One end of the junction varies from germline; a read error may be responsible. The V and J genes are TRBV12-5 and TRBJ2-7; D may correspond to TRBD1 or TRBD2 (5 bases each). Germline V gene sequence: CDR1 LGHNT, CDR2 FRNRAP. The CDR3 has 12 residues. Written as DNA, the CDR3 is TGTGCTAGTGGTTTGGTACCCGGGGCGTTAAGGTTC. Its protein is CASGLVPGALRF.

This clonotype was seen more than once but under ten times. The V call is TRBV6-6, the J call TRBJ1-2; 8 bases align to TRBD1. This CDR3 spans 14 amino acids. Germline assignment: CDR1 MNHNY and CDR2 SVGAGI (reference sequence). Trimming cost V 5 bases and J 4 bases; bases outside gene matches: 6. This CDR3 reads CASSPLGQVYGYTF. Here the CDR3 DNA reads TGTGCCAGCAGTCCCCTGGGACAGGTCTATGGCTACACCTTC.

As concerns this clonotype: A read error may account for a junction end that differs from germline. The V and J genes are TRBV11-2 and TRBJ1-5; D may be TRBD1 (6 bases). This CDR3 has 16 amino acids. Germline assignment: CDR1 SGHAT and CDR2 FQNNGV. CDR3 loop: CANSLNFGTSYQPQHF. The CDR3, as DNA: TGTGCCAACAGCTTAAATTTCGGGACATCATATCAGCCCCAGCATTTT. Full variable domain (missing parts from reference TRBV11-2 and TRBJ1-5): EAGVAQSPRYKIIEKRQSVAFWCNPISGHATLYWYQQILGQGPKLLIQFQNNGVVDDSQLPKDRFSAERLKGVDSTLKIQPAKLEDSAVYLCANSLNFGTSYQPQHFGDGTRLSIL.

The chain joins TRBV4-1 to TRBJ2-7; no clear D gene. The CDR3 loop spans 13 amino acids. Germline assignment: CDR1 MGHRA and CDR2 YSYEKL. V dropped 2 bases and J dropped 2 bases, with 7 bases sitting between them. CDR3 in amino acids: CASSQSSAYEQYF. In nucleotides, the CDR3 is TGCGCCAGCAGCCAAAGTTCAGCCTACGAGCAGTACTTC.

V is TRBV6-2 or TRBV6-3 and J is TRBJ2-7; D assignment may be TRBD1 or TRBD2 (6 bases each). Germline CDR1 is MNHEY and CDR2 is SVGEGT. V dropped 8 bases and J dropped 2 bases, with 25 bases sitting between them. The CDR3 runs to 17 residues. Here the CDR3 DNA reads TGTGCCAGCGGTCCCACTAGCTCCCCGGGGGCGGCCTACGAGCAGTACTTC. Its protein is CASGPTSSPGAAYEQYF.

The J gene is TRBJ2-7, the V gene TRBV28, with TRBD1 identical over 9 bases. Germline V gene lookup returns CDR1 MDHEN and CDR2 SYDVKM. The V and J ends lost 1 base and 1 base, in that order; junction bases with no gene match: 5. The CDR3 consists of 16 residues. In nucleotides, the CDR3 is TGTGCCAGCAGTTTATCGGGACAGGGTTTTTCCTACGAGCAGTACTTC. This encodes CASSLSGQGFSYEQYF.

The V call is TRBV7-9, the J call TRBJ1-2, with 8 positions matching TRBD1. Germline trimming cut 1 base from V and 4 bases from J; bases unmatched to any gene: 5. Per germline, CDR1 SEHNR and CDR2 FQNEAQ (reference sequence). The CDR3 covers 15 residues. The CDR3 nucleotides read TGTGCCAGCAGCTTAGAAACAGGGGGGAGCTATGGCTACACCTTC. This encodes CASSLETGGSYGYTF.

This clonotype showed up just a few times. The chain joins TRBV5-6 to TRBJ2-3; D is ambiguous. Trimming removed 4 bases from V and 6 bases from J, with 18 bases in between. Germline V lookup: CDR1 SGHDT, CDR2 YYEEEE. The CDR3 is 15 amino acids. CDR3 in DNA: TGTGCCAGCAGCCCCCCAAGAGTAGAACATGATACGCAGTATTTT. The encoded protein is CASSPPRVEHDTQYF.